Each of the 13 T cell receptor beta chains below was sequenced from the same sample in a study of T cells in narcolepsy. Using immunoSEQ multiplex PCR, the repertoire was profiled, and TCRdb retains in-frame clones only, with some absent. The data hold about 35,000 clones, with around 80% observed a single time. The specimen sequenced was memory (CD45RA-) CD4+ T cells from blood. The receptors originated from a human donor in good health.

The CDR3 DNA is TGTGCCAGCAGCGCCCGACTAGCGGGAGACGCAGATACGCAGTATTTT. Protein product: CASSARLAGDADTQYF. The V call is TRBV7-8, the J call TRBJ2-3; 12 bases map to TRBD2. This CDR3 spans 16 amino acids. Trimming removed 5 bases from V and 4 bases from J; junction bases left unmatched: 7. Germline V lookup: CDR1 SGHVS, CDR2 FQNEAQ. The full variable domain, in which reference TRBV7-8 and TRBJ2-3 provide the parts outside the CDR3, is GAGVSQSPRYKVAKRGQDVALRCDPISGHVSLFWYQQALGQGPEFLTYFQNEAQLDKSGLPSDRFFAERPEGSVSTLKIQRTQQEDSAVYLCASSARLAGDADTQYFGPGTRLTVL.

This chain joins TRBV11-3 and TRBJ2-2; 8 bases line up with TRBD2. The trim removed 5 bases at V and 6 bases at J, leaving 11 bases unmatched. Germline V CDR1 and CDR2: SGHNT, YENEEA. CDR3 length: 16 residues. CDR3 sequence: CASSKGPGTRAGELFF. The CDR3 nucleotides are TGTGCCAGCAGCAAGGGACCGGGGACTAGAGCCGGGGAGCTGTTTTTT. The full variable domain, rest sourced from reference TRBV11-3 and TRBJ2-2, is EAGVVQSPRYKIIEKKQPVAFWCNPISGHNTLYWYLQNLGQGPELLIRYENEEAVDDSQLPKDRFSAERLKGVDSTLKIQPAELGDSAVYLCASSKGPGTRAGELFFGEGSRLTVL.

The V gene is TRBV28, the J gene TRBJ2-3; D possibly uses TRBD1 or TRBD2 (5 bases each). The V end was cut by 3 bases, the J end by 0 bases, with 7 bases between. There are 14 residues in the CDR3. The germline CDR1 and CDR2 sequences are MDHEN and SYDVKM. Here the CDR3 reads CASSLGPSTDTQYF. The CDR3 region has the DNA TGTGCCAGCAGTTTGGGACCTAGCACAGATACGCAGTATTTT.

This clone has more than one count but fewer than ten. The genes are TRBV11-3 and TRBJ2-3; D is undetermined. V was shortened by 5 bases and J by 1 base, with 7 bases between the two germline ends. The CDR3 length is 13 residues. CDR1 and CDR2 (germline): SGHNT, YENEEA. The CDR3 is CASSRRGTDTQYF. The CDR3 DNA follows: TGTGCCAGCAGCCGAAGGGGCACAGATACGCAGTATTTT.

This CDR3 reads CASSKDGTLSSYEQYF. CDR3 sequence (DNA): TGTGCCAGCAGCAAAGACGGGACTCTGAGCTCCTACGAGCAGTACTTC. V usage is TRBV21-1 and J usage is TRBJ2-7; the tabulated D call, TRBD2, remains unverified against the DNA. TRBV21-1 is a pseudogene. The CDR3 consists of 16 residues.

V usage is TRBV7-9 and J usage is TRBJ1-2, with 7 bases aligning to TRBD1. Germline V gene data show CDR1 as SEHNR and CDR2 as FQNEAQ (reference sequence). Germline trimming cut 1 base from V and 2 bases from J; bases unmatched to any gene: 4. CDR3 length: 15 residues. In DNA form, the CDR3 reads TGTGCCAGCAGCTTAGAGCAGGGGGGAAACTATGGCTACACCTTC. Translating it yields CASSLEQGGNYGYTF.

The chain links TRBV5-6 to TRBJ1-1, with D possibly being TRBD1 (5 bases). This CDR3 region has 14 residues. V lost 6 bases and J 0 bases, leaving 12 bases between the germline ends. From germline, CDR1 is SGHDT and CDR2 YYEEEE. The DNA of the CDR3 is TGTGCCAGCAAAAGCAGGGAGCTGAACACTGAAGCTTTCTTT. This encodes CASKSRELNTEAFF. The variable domain in full, completed from reference TRBV5-6 and TRBJ1-1, reads DAGVTQSPTHLIKTRGQQVTLRCSPKSGHDTVSWYQQALGQGPQFIFQYYEEEERQRGNFPDRFSGHQFPNYSSELNVNALLLGDSALYLCASKSRELNTEAFFGQGTRLTVV.

This chain uses TRBV30 with TRBJ1-2; possible D gene TRBD1, 5 bases. The CDR3 has 13 amino acids. Trimming stripped 0 bases from V and 8 bases from J, with 13 bases between. In germline, CDR1 is GTSNPN, CDR2 SVGIG (reference sequence). The CDR3 loop is CAWSVGGWQGYTF. Written as DNA, the CDR3 is TGTGCCTGGAGTGTTGGGGGATGGCAGGGCTACACCTTC.

Written as DNA, the CDR3 is TGTGCCACCAGCAGGGACAGCTCCTACGAGCAGTACTTC. It encodes CATSRDSSYEQYF. This sequence joins TRBV15 and TRBJ2-7, with D possibly being TRBD1 (6 bases). Trimming cost V 3 bases and J 0 bases, with 6 bases left between them. Germline V gene data show CDR1 as LNHNV and CDR2 as YYDKDF (reference sequence). The CDR3 loop spans 13 amino acids.

Only one count was recorded for this clone. The rearrangement joins TRBV28 to TRBJ2-3; possibly TRBD1 for D (6 bases). Between the trimmed V and J ends, which lost 5 bases and 6 bases, there was a span of 15 bases. This CDR3 spans 14 amino acids. The germline V gene encodes CDR1 MDHEN and CDR2 SYDVKM. CDR3 region: CASSPGHITDTQYF. CDR3 nucleotides: TGTGCCAGCAGTCCGGGACATATAACGGATACGCAGTATTTT.

The V gene is TRBV7-2, the J gene TRBJ2-5; D is unresolved. CDR1 and CDR2 (germline): SGHTA, FQGNSA. V lost 4 bases and J 0 bases, leaving 15 bases between the germline ends. The CDR3 totals 16 residues. The CDR3 protein is CASSSPSDGYQETQYF. The CDR3 bases are TGTGCCAGCAGCTCCCCCTCAGACGGGTACCAAGAGACCCAGTACTTC.

The V call is TRBV11-2, the J call TRBJ2-7, with 13 bases identical to TRBD2. The CDR3 covers 17 residues. Germline V gives CDR1 SGHAT, CDR2 FQNNGV. V dropped 5 bases and J dropped 4; count of bases not matched to a gene: 11. The DNA for the CDR3 is TGTGCCAGCAGCCCGGGACTAGCGGGGCTTTCGCGTTACGAGCAGTACTTC. It yields the protein CASSPGLAGLSRYEQYF.

V is TRBV4-3 and J is TRBJ2-6; no definite D call. Germline V gene lookup returns CDR1 LGHNA and CDR2 YSLEER. The V end lost 0 bases, the J end lost 0 bases, and 9 bases lay between the germline ends. This CDR3 is built from 17 residues. CDR3 nucleotide sequence: TGCGCCAGCAGCCAAGATACCTATGGCTCTGGGGCCAACGTCCTGACTTTC. As protein: CASSQDTYGSGANVLTF.